A single sample is the source of the 21 T cell receptor beta chains below, sequenced in a study of blood T cells in healthy people across ages. Combining a sample-barcoded 5' primer with a J-beta primer mix, a second PCR ran for roughly 7 to 11 cycles. TCRdb reanalysed the 5' RACE reads using MiXCR and keeps one entry per CDR3 protein. The sample consists of approximately 780,000 distinct CDR3 sequences, roughly 24% of them appearing once. Separately, the same data were catalogued under a study of T cells of mothers and their children.

Material: blood. Receptors originate from a boy aged 5-17 years in good health.

A few counts support this clonotype. An end of the junction does not agree with germline; a read error may underlie this. V gene TRBV15 combines with J gene TRBJ1-2, with D possibly being TRBD1 (5 bases). Germline values: CDR1 LNHNV, CDR2 YYDKDF (reference sequence). The CDR3 contains 14 residues. CDR3 DNA: TGTGCCACCCGCGCGACAGCATCTAACTATGGCCACACCTTC. Its translation: CATRATASNYGHTF.

The chain combines TRBV20-1 with TRBJ1-6, with TRBD1 as a possible D gene (5 bases). This CDR3 region has 14 residues. Deletions cut 1 base from V and 7 bases from J, with 11 bases between. CDR1 is DFQATT and CDR2 is SNEGSKA in the germline V gene (reference sequence). The CDR3 region has the DNA TGCAGTGCTAGAGTGGGGCTGCGGAATTCACCCCTCCACTTT. Its protein is CSARVGLRNSPLHF.

The gene calls are TRBV5-1 and TRBJ2-5, with D tentatively TRBD1 (8 bases). Trimming cost V 6 bases and J 5 bases, with 26 bases left between them. The CDR3 has 17 amino acids. CDR1 and CDR2 from the germline V gene are SGHRS and YFSETQ. This chain's CDR3 is CASTLLQGAGARETQYF. DNA for the CDR3: TGCGCCAGCACTCTCTTGCAGGGGGCGGGAGCCCGGGAGACCCAGTACTTC.

This clonotype was observed a handful of times. The chain combines TRBV9 with TRBJ2-5; 7 nucleotides align to TRBD2. CDR3 length: 15 amino acids. Looked up from germline, CDR1 is SGDLS and CDR2 is YYNGEE. Losses at the gene ends were 3 bases for V and 5 bases for J; bases not matched to a gene: 10. The CDR3 DNA reads as TGTGCCAGCAGCGGGGCCGGGGGGATCAAGGAGACCCAGTACTTC. Encoded protein: CASSGAGGIKETQYF.

The chain uses TRBV20-1 and TRBJ2-1; either TRBD1 or TRBD2 may supply D (5 bases each). The length of the CDR3 is 14 residues. The ends were cut back, 5 bases at V and 5 bases at J, with 16 bases in the middle. The germline CDR1 and CDR2 sequences are DFQATT and SNEGSKA (reference sequence). The CDR3 sequence: CSAGSGTGNNEQFF. CDR3 nucleotides: TGCAGTGCTGGCTCCGGGACGGGTAACAATGAGCAGTTCTTC.

This clonotype has ten or more counts. The chain couples TRBV5-1 to TRBJ2-2, with D hard to call. Germline V lookup: CDR1 SGHRS, CDR2 YFSETQ. Between the trimmed V and J ends, which lost 0 bases and 2 bases, there was a span of 8 bases. This CDR3 comprises 15 residues. The CDR3 sequence: CASSLVASNTGELFF. The CDR3 nucleotides are TGCGCCAGCAGCTTGGTGGCTTCTAACACCGGGGAGCTGTTTTTT.

The rearrangement uses TRBV5-1 and TRBJ2-2, with D possibly matching TRBD1 (5 bases). V was shortened by 2 bases and J by 10 bases, with 9 bases between the two germline ends. Germline CDR1 SGHRS, CDR2 YFSETQ. This CDR3 contains 12 residues. CDR3 nucleotide sequence: TGCGCCAGCAGCTTTCAGGGTGAGGAGCTGTTTTTT. Translating gives CASSFQGEELFF.

The sample holds many counts of this clonotype. The chain is built from TRBV12-3 or TRBV12-4 and TRBJ2-7, with a possible D match to TRBD1 (5 bases). V was trimmed by 4 bases and J by 0 bases, leaving 7 bases between them. There are 13 residues in the CDR3. CDR3: CASSSTDSYEQYF. Written as DNA, the CDR3 is TGTGCCAGCAGTTCGACAGACTCCTACGAGCAGTACTTC.

This clonotype was recorded a few times. V is TRBV12-5 and J is TRBJ1-1, with D possibly matching TRBD1 (5 bases). Trimming left V 10 bases short and J 4 bases short, with 16 bases between. This CDR3 has 13 amino acids. Germline CDR1 reads LGHNT; CDR2 reads FRNRAP. CDR3: CATLGEWGTEAFF. In DNA, the CDR3 is TGTGCTACCTTAGGGGAGTGGGGCACTGAAGCTTTCTTT.

This clonotype was counted many times. The chain joins TRBV2 to TRBJ2-7; a weak D match, TRBD2 (7 bases). This CDR3 spans 13 amino acids. Germline V gives CDR1 SNHLY, CDR2 FYNNEI. Trimming removed 6 bases at V and 9 bases at J, with 18 bases between. CDR3 in DNA: TGTGCCAGCAGACGCGATGGGGGGGCCAGGCAGTACTTC. It codes for CASRRDGGARQYF. Combining the CDR3 with reference TRBV2 and TRBJ2-7 gives the whole variable domain EPEVTQTPSHQVTQMGQEVILRCVPISNHLYFYWYRQILGQKVEFLVSFYNNEISEKSEIFDDQFSVERPDGSNFTLKIRSTKLEDSAMYFCASRRDGGARQYFGPGTRLTVT.

This chain uses TRBV5-1 with TRBJ2-1, with no clear D. The germline V gene encodes CDR1 SGHRS and CDR2 YFSETQ. The CDR3 contains 15 residues. V was pared by 1 base and J by 5 bases, with 13 bases between. The CDR3 loop reads CASSLTGSPHNEQFF. The DNA of the CDR3 is TGCGCCAGCAGCTTGACGGGCAGCCCCCACAATGAGCAGTTCTTC. The full variable domain, rest sourced from reference TRBV5-1 and TRBJ2-1, is KAGVTQTPRYLIKTRGQQVTLSCSPISGHRSVSWYQQTPGQGLQFLFEYFSETQRNKGNFPGRFSGRQFSNSRSEMNVSTLELGDSALYLCASSLTGSPHNEQFFGPGTRLTVL.

The chain is built from TRBV3-1 and TRBJ2-1, with 8 bases aligning to TRBD1. V lost 0 bases to trimming and J lost 2 bases; unmatched junction nucleotides: 6. From germline, CDR1 is LGHDT and CDR2 YNNKEL (reference sequence). The CDR3 extends over 17 amino acids. The CDR3 region is CASSQDRQGLTYNEQFF. The CDR3 DNA sequence: TGTGCCAGCAGCCAAGATAGACAGGGGCTAACCTACAATGAGCAGTTCTTC.

This clonotype was seen a few times. This rearrangement joins TRBV4-1 to TRBJ2-1; 7 nucleotides match TRBD1. CDR3 length: 14 residues. Germline assignment: CDR1 MGHRA and CDR2 YSYEKL. The ends lost 4 bases at V and 5 bases at J; junction bases unmatched: 5. CDR3 coding DNA: TGCGCCAGCAGCCTCTGGACAGGAAACAATGAGCAGTTCTTC. Residues: CASSLWTGNNEQFF.

The rearrangement joins TRBV5-5 to TRBJ1-4; 8 nucleotides match TRBD1. Germline CDR1 is SGHKS and CDR2 is YYEKEE (reference sequence). Germline trimming cut 2 bases from V and 6 bases from J; bases unmatched to any gene: 3. The CDR3 is made up of 14 amino acids. The CDR3 loop is CASSFQGADEKLFF. CDR3 nucleotide sequence: TGTGCCAGCAGCTTTCAGGGGGCGGATGAAAAACTGTTTTTT.

This clonotype occurred a few times. CDR3 in DNA: TGTGCCAGCAGCCTCGACAGTGCTGGAAACACCATATATTTT. It yields the protein CASSLDSAGNTIYF. The chain couples TRBV7-9 to TRBJ1-3; perhaps TRBD1 as D (5 bases). Germline V lookup: CDR1 SEHNR, CDR2 FQNEAQ (reference sequence). V lost 5 bases to trimming and J lost 2 bases, with 10 bases between them. The CDR3 runs 14 residues.

This clonotype has a handful of counts. This chain links TRBV5-1 with TRBJ2-2; 8 bases map to TRBD1. This CDR3 contains 13 residues. V lost 4 bases and J lost 7; bases outside the gene matches: 3. Germline V gene data show CDR1 as SGHRS and CDR2 as YFSETQ. The CDR3 spells CASSRQGIGELFF. The CDR3 coding sequence is TGCGCCAGCAGCCGACAGGGGATCGGGGAGCTGTTTTTT.

There are a few counts of this clonotype. This chain joins TRBV10-3 and TRBJ1-4, with 9 bases lining up with TRBD1. Germline CDR1 reads ENHRY; CDR2 reads SYGVKD. The V segment lost 10 bases and the J segment 3 bases; nucleotides outside the gene matches: 6. The CDR3 extends over 14 amino acids. CDR3 DNA: TGTGCCAGCCGGGACAGGGAGGCTAATGAAAAACTGTTTTTT. This encodes CASRDREANEKLFF.

This clonotype has more than one count but fewer than ten. The V and J genes are TRBV20-1 and TRBJ1-1; D is perhaps TRBD1 (6 bases). Trimming removed 2 bases at V and 11 bases at J, with 15 bases between. This CDR3 region has 12 residues. Germline V lookup: CDR1 DFQATT, CDR2 SNEGSKA (reference sequence). The CDR3 coding sequence is TGCAGTGCTAGATCGGGAGGGGGTTTGGCTTTCTTT. It translates to CSARSGGGLAFF.

The J gene is TRBJ2-1, the V gene TRBV7-3, with D possibly called TRBD1 or TRBD2 (5 bases each). This CDR3 is 16 amino acids long. V lost 1 base and J lost 0, with 10 bases in between. The germline CDR1 and CDR2 sequences are SGHTA and FQGTGA. CDR3 DNA sequence: TGTGCCAGCAGCTTAAACGCAGGGAGCTCCTACAATGAGCAGTTCTTC. The encoded protein is CASSLNAGSSYNEQFF.

This clonotype has at least ten counts. This chain connects TRBV14 to TRBJ2-7; TRBD1 might be the D (6 bases). Per the germline V gene, CDR1 is SGHDN and CDR2 is FVKESK. The CDR3 contains 15 residues. V lost 2 bases and J 3 bases, leaving 14 bases between the germline ends. This chain's CDR3 is CASSQRWQGNYEQYF. The CDR3 bases are TGTGCCAGCAGCCAAAGGTGGCAGGGGAACTACGAGCAGTACTTC.

This sequence joins TRBV5-1 and TRBJ1-1; D gene uncertain. From germline, CDR1 is SGHRS and CDR2 YFSETQ. V gave up 3 bases and J gave up 1 base, with 16 bases separating them. The CDR3 sequence is 16 residues long. Here the CDR3 reads CASSSTPDDGNTEAFF. The CDR3, as DNA: TGCGCCAGCAGCTCGACCCCGGATGACGGGAACACTGAAGCTTTCTTT.